A selection of T cell receptor beta chains follows, all from one sample in a study of early T cells in non-severe SARS-CoV-2 infection. TCRdb re-called the 5' RACE reads with MiXCR, one entry per CDR3 protein. The sample records approximately 71,000 distinct CDR3 sequences, approximately 12% being singletons. Material for sequencing was whole blood. These receptors were collected from an adult who was a healthcare worker with PCR-confirmed SARS-CoV-2 infection or an uninfected control (not recorded which). Each CDR3 is given with its conserved first and last residue. D genes are given only for firm matches. Some rows mark clone size as missing; the rest say once, few, many or name a class of expanded clone.

j_gene	v_gene	abundance	d_gene	CDR3nt	CDR3aa
TRBJ2-7	TRBV3-1	few	TRBD2	TGTGCCAGCAGCCGGACTAGCGGGTCCTCCTACGAGCAGTACTTC	CASSRTSGSSYEQYF
TRBJ1-5	TRBV6-2/TRBV6-3	many	TRBD1	TGTGCCAGCAGTTACTCGTCAGGGGGTCGTTATAGCAATCAGCCCCAGCATTTT	CASSYSSGGRYSNQPQHF
TRBJ2-5	TRBV11-2	few	TRBD2	TGTGCCAGCAGCTTAGGTTCCGGGGGGAGTGAGACCCAGTACTTC	CASSLGSGGSETQYF
TRBJ1-5	TRBV19	few	.	TGTGCCAGTACCAGGGTAAATAGCAATCAGCCCCAGCATTTT	CASTRVNSNQPQHF
TRBJ2-1	TRBV12-3/TRBV12-4	once	TRBD2	TGTGCCAGCAGTTCGACCGGGGGGGCCTACAATGAGCAGTTCTTC	CASSSTGGAYNEQFF
TRBJ1-1	TRBV25-1	.	TRBD1	TGTGCCAGCAGTCGGACAGGGGGCTTGGCTGAAGCTTTCTTT	CASSRTGGLAEAFF
TRBJ2-1	TRBV11-3	.	.	TGTGCCAGCAGCCCCGGGACTGGAAATGAGCAGTTCTTC	CASSPGTGNEQFF
TRBJ1-1	TRBV5-1	many	.	TGCGCCAGCAGCTGGATCCGCGGGACTCTGAACACTGAAGCTTTCTTT	CASSWIRGTLNTEAFF
TRBJ1-6	TRBV12-3/TRBV12-4	few	.	TGTGCCAGCAGTCCAAGCTCCTATAATTCACCCCTCCACTTT	CASSPSSYNSPLHF
TRBJ1-1	TRBV30	few	.	TGTGCCTGGAGTGGGAAAATGAACACTGAAGCTTTCTTT	CAWSGKMNTEAFF
TRBJ1-4	TRBV7-2	many	.	TGTGCCAGCAGCCGGACGGCGGCCAGGCCTAATGAAAAACTGTTTTTT	CASSRTAARPNEKLFF
TRBJ1-1	TRBV24-1	.	TRBD1	TGTGCCACCAGTGATAGCACAGGGGATAGGGCTTTCTTT	CATSDSTGDRAFF
TRBJ2-1	TRBV11-2	many	.	TGTGCCAGCAGCTTCGCTGGGAATGAGCAGTTCTTC	CASSFAGNEQFF
TRBJ1-4	TRBV19	many	.	TGTGCCAGTCGTAAGCGGGGCTACAGTTCACTCGGTGAAAAACTGTTTTTT	CASRKRGYSSLGEKLFF